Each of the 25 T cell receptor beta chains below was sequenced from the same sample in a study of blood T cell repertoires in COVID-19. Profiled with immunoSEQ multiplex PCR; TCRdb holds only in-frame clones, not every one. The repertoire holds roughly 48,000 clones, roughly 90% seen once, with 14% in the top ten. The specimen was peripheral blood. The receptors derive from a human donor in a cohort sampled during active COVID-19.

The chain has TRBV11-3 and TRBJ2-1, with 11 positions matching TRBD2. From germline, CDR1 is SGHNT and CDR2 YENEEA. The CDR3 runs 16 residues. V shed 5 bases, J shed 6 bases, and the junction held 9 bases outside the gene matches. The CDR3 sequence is CASSPHSGGAGNEQFF. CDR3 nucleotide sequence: TGTGCCAGCAGCCCACATAGCGGGGGGGCGGGCAATGAGCAGTTCTTC. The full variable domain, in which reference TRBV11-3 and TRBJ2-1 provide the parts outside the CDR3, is EAGVVQSPRYKIIEKKQPVAFWCNPISGHNTLYWYLQNLGQGPELLIRYENEEAVDDSQLPKDRFSAERLKGVDSTLKIQPAELGDSAVYLCASSPHSGGAGNEQFFGPGTRLTVL.

This CDR3 reads CAPGGSSTDTQYF. The CDR3 DNA reads as TGTGCCCCCGGGGGGTCGAGCACAGATACGCAGTATTTT. The chain recombines TRBV27 with TRBJ2-3; TRBD2 matches 7 bases. CDR1 and CDR2 from the germline V gene are MNHEY and SMNVEV (reference sequence). This CDR3 has 13 amino acids. The ends lost 11 bases at V and 0 bases at J; junction bases unmatched: 5.

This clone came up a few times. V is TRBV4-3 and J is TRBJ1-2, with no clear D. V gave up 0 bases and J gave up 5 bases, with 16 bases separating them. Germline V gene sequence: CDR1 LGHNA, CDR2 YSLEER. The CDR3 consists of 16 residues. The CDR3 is CASSQDWLGEVYGYTF. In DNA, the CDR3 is TGCGCCAGCAGCCAAGATTGGCTTGGGGAGGTATATGGCTACACCTTC.

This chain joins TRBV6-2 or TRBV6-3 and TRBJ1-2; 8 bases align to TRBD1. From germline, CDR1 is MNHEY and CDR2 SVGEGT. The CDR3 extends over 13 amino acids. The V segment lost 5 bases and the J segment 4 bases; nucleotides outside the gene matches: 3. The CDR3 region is CASSPTGGYGYTF. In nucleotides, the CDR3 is TGTGCCAGCAGTCCAACAGGGGGCTATGGCTACACCTTC.

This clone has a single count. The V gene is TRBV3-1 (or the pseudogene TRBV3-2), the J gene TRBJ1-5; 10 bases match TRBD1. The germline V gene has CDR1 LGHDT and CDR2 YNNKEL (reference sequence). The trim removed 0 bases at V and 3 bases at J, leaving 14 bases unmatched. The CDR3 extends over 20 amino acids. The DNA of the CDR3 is TGTGCCAGCAGCCAAGATCGCCCCGGGACAGGGGTATGGGTCAATCAGCCCCAGCATTTT. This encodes CASSQDRPGTGVWVNQPQHF.

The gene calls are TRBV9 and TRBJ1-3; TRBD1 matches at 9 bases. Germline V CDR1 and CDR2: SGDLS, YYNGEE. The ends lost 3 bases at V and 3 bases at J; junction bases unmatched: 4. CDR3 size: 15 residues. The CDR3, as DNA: TGTGCCAGCAGCGCCACGACAGGGGGTGGAAACACCATATATTTT. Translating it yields CASSATTGGGNTIYF.

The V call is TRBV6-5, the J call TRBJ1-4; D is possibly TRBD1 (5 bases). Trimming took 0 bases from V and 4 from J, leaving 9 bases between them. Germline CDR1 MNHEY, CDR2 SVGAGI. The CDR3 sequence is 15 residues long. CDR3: CASSYSGAFNEKLFF. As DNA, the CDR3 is TGTGCCAGCAGTTACTCTGGGGCCTTTAATGAAAAACTGTTTTTT.

CDR3 amino acids: CSVTDRGRTQYF. CDR3 nucleotide sequence: TGCAGCGTTACCGACAGGGGGCGAACGCAGTATTTT. This chain links TRBV29-1 with TRBJ2-3; 10 positions match TRBD1. Germline assignment: CDR1 SQVTM and CDR2 ANQGSEA. This CDR3 region has 12 residues. Trimming at V came to 5 bases and at J to 9 bases, leaving 5 bases not matched to a gene.

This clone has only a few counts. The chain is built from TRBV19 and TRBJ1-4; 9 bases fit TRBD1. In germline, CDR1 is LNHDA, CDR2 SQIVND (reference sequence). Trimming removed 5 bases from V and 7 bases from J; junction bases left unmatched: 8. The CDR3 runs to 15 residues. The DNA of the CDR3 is TGTGCCAGTAGTTTCGGGACAGGGTTATCTGAAAAACTGTTTTTT. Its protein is CASSFGTGLSEKLFF.

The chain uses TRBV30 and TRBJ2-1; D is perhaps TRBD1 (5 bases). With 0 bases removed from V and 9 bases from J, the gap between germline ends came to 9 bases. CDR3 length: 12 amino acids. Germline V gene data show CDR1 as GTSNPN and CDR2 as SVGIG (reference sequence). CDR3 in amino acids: CAWSVLGVEQFF. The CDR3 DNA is TGTGCCTGGAGTGTTCTAGGGGTTGAGCAGTTCTTC.

The CDR3 nucleotides read TGTGCCAGCAGTTTGGGACAGGGGGCGGGAGACACCATATATTTT. This translates into CASSLGQGAGDTIYF. The V gene is TRBV6-6, the J gene TRBJ1-3, with 12 nucleotides matching TRBD1. This CDR3 is built from 15 residues. CDR1 and CDR2 from the germline V gene are MNHNY and SVGAGI (reference sequence). V shed 4 bases, J shed 8 bases, and the junction held 6 bases outside the gene matches.

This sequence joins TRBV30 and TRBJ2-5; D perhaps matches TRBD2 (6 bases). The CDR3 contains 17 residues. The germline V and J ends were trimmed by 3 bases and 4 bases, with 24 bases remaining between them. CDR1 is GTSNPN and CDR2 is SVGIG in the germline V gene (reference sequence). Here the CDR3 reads CAWSRRGDFLPRETQYF. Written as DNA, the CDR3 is TGTGCCTGGAGCCGCCGAGGGGACTTTTTGCCCAGAGAGACCCAGTACTTC. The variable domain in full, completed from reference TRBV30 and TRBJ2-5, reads SQTIHQWPATLVQPVGSPLSLECTVEGTSNPNLYWYRQAAGRGLQLLFYSVGIGQISSEVPQNLSASRPQDRQFILSSKKLLLSDSGFYLCAWSRRGDFLPRETQYFGPGTRLLVL.

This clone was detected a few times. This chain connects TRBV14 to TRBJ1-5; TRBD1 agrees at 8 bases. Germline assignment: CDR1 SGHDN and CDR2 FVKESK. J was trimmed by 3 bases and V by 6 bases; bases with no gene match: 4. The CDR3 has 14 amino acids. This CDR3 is CASSRTGFNQPQHF. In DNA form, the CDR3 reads TGTGCCAGCAGTCGGACAGGGTTCAATCAGCCCCAGCATTTT.

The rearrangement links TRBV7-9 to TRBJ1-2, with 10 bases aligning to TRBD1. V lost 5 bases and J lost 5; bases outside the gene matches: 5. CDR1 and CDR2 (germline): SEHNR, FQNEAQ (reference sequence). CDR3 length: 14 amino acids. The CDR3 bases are TGTGCCAGCAGCCAGGGACAGGGGAATTATGGCTACACCTTC. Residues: CASSQGQGNYGYTF.

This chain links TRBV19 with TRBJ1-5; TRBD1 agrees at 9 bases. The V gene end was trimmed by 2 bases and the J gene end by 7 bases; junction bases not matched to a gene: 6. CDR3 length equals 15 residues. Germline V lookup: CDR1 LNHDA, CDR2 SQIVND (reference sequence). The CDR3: CASSIWTGVGQPQHF. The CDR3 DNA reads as TGTGCCAGTAGTATATGGACAGGGGTAGGCCAGCCCCAGCATTTT.

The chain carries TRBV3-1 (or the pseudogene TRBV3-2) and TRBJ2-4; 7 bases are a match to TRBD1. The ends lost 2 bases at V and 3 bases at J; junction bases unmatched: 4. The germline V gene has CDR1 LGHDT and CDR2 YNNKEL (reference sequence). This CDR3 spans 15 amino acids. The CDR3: CASSQWDSYKNIQYF. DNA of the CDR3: TGTGCCAGCAGCCAATGGGACAGCTACAAAAACATTCAGTACTTC.

For the CDR3, the DNA is TGTGCCAGCAGCCCACGACTAGCGGTCTATGCTAGCACAGATACGCAGTATTTT. Its translation is CASSPRLAVYASTDTQYF. V is TRBV4-2 and J is TRBJ2-3; 9 nucleotides agree with TRBD2. This CDR3 region has 18 residues. The V gene's germline CDR1 is LGHNA and CDR2 YNFKEQ. V trimming: 4 bases; J trimming: 0 bases; junction bases outside the gene matches: 11.

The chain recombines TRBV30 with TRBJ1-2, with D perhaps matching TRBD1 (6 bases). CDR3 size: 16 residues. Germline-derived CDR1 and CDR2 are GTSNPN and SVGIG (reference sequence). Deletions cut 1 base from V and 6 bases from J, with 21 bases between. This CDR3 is CAWSAPTGGQKDGYTF. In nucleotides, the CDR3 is TGTGCCTGGAGTGCTCCCACGGGGGGGCAAAAGGATGGCTACACCTTC.

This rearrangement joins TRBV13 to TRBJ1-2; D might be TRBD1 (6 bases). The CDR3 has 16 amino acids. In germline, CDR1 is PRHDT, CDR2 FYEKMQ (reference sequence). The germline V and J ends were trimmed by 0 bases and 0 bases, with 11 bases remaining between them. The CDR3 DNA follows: TGTGCCAGCAGCTTAGGCCTGACAGGACCTAACTATGGCTACACCTTC. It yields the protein CASSLGLTGPNYGYTF.

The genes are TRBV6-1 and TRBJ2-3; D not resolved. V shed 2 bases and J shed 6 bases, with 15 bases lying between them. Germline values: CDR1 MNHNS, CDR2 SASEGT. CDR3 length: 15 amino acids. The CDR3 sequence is CASSERSVAADTQYF. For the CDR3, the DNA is TGTGCCAGCAGTGAAAGGAGTGTGGCGGCGGATACGCAGTATTTT.

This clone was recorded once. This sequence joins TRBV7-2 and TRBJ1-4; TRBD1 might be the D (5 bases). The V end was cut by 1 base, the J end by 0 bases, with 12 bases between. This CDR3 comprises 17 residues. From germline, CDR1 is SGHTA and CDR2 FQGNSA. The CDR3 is CASSLVPPGATNEKLFF. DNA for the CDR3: TGTGCCAGCAGCTTAGTGCCCCCGGGGGCAACTAATGAAAAACTGTTTTTT.

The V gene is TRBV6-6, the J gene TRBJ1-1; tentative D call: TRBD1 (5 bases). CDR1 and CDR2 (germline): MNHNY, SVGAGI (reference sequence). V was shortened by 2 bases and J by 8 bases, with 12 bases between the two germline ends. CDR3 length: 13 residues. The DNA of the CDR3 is TGTGCCAGCAGTTACGGGCAGGGCCCCGAAGCTTTCTTT. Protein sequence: CASSYGQGPEAFF.

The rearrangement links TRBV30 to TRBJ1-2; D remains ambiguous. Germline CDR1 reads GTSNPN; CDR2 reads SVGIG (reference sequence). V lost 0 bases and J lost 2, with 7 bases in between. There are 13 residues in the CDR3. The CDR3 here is CAWSVSRNYGYTF. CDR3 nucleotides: TGTGCCTGGAGTGTCTCGAGGAACTATGGCTACACCTTC.

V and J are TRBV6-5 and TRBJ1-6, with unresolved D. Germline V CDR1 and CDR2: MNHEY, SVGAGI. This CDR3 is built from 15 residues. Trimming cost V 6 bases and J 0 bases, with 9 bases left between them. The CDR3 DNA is TGTGCCAGCAGCCCCATCAGCTCCTATAATTCACCCCTCCACTTT. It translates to CASSPISSYNSPLHF.

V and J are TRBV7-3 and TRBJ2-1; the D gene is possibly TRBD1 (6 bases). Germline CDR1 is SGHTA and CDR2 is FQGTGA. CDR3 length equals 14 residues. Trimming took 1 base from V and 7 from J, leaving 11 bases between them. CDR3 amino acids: CASSLKTDSNEQFF. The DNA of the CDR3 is TGTGCCAGCAGCTTAAAGACGGACAGTAATGAGCAGTTCTTC.